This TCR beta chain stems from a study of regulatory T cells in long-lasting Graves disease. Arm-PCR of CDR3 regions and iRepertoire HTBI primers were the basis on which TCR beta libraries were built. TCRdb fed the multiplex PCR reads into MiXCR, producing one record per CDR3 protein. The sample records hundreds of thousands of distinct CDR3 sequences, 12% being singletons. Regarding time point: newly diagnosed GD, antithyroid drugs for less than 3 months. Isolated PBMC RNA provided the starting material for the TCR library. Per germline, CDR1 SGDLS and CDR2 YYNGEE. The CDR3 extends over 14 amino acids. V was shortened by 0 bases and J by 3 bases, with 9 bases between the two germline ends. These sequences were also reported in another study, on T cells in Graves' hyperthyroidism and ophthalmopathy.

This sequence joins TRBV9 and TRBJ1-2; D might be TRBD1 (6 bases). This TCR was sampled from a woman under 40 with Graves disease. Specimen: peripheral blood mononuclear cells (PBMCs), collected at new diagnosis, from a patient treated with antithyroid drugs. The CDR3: CASSVGDNDYGYTF. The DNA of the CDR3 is TGTGCCAGCAGCGTAGGGGACAACGACTATGGCTACACCTTC. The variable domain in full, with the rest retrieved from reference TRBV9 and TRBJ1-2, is DSGVTQTPKHLITATGQRVTLRCSPRSGDLSVYWYQQSLDQGLQFLIQYYNGEERAKGNILERFSAQQFPDLHSELNLSSLELGDSALYFCASSVGDNDYGYTFGSGTRLTVV.